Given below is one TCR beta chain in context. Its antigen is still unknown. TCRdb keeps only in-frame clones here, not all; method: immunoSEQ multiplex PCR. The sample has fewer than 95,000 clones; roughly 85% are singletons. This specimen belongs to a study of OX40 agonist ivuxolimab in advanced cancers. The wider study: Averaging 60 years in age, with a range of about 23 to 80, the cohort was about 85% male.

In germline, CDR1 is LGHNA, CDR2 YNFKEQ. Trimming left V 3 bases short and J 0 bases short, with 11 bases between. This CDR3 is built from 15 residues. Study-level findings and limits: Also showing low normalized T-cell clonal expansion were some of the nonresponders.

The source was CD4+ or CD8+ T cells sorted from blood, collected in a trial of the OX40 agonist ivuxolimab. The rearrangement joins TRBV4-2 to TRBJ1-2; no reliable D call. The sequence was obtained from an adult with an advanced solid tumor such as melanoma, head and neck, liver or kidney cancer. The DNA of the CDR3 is TGTGCCAGCAGCCACGCCGGTGGGTCTAACTATGGCTACACCTTC. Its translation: CASSHAGGSNYGYTF.